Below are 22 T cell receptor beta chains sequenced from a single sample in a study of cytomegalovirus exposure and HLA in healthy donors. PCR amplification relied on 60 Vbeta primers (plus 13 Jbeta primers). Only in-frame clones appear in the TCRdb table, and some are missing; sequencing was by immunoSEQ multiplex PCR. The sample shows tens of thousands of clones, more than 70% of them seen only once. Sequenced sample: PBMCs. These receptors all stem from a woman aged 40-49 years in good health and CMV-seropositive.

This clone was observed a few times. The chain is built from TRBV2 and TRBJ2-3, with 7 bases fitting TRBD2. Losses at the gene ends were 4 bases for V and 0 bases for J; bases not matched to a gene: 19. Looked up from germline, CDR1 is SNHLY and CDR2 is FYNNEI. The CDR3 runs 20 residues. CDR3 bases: TGTGCCAGCAGTGGTGTTAGCGGGTCACGCACCGCCTCTAGCACAGATACGCAGTATTTT. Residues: CASSGVSGSRTASSTDTQYF.

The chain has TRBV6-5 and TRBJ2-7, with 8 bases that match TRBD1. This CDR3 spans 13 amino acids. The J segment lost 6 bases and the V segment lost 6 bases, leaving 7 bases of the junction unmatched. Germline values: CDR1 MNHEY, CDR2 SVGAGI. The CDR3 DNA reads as TGTGCCAGCAGGGGGCAGGGGGCGTTCGAGCAGTACTTC. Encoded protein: CASRGQGAFEQYF.

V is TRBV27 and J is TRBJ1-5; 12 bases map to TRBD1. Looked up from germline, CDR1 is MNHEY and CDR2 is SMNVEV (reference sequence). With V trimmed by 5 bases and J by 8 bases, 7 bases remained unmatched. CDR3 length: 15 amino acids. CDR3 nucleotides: TGTGCCAGCAGTACAAGGGACAGGGGGCCGGAGCCCCAGCATTTT. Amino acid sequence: CASSTRDRGPEPQHF.

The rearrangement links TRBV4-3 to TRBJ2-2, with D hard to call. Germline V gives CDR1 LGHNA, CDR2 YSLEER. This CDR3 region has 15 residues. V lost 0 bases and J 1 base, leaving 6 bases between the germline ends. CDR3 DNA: TGCGCCAGCAGCCAAGAGGCCAGGAACACCGGGGAGCTGTTTTTT. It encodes CASSQEARNTGELFF.

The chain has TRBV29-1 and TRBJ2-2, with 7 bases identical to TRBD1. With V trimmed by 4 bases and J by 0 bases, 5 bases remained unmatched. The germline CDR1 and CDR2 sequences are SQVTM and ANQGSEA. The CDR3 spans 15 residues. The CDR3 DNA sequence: TGCAGCGTTGCCAGGGACAGCTCGAACACCGGGGAGCTGTTTTTT. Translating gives CSVARDSSNTGELFF.

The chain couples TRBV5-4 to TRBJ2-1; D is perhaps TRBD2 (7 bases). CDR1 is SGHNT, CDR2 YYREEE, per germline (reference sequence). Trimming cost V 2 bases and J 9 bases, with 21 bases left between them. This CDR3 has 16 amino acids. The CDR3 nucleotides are TGTGCCAGCAGCTTAGAGTCGGCGGGGGTCAGGGGTGAGCAGTTCTTC. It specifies CASSLESAGVRGEQFF. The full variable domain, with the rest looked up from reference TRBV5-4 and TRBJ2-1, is ETGVTQSPTHLIKTRGQQVTLRCSSQSGHNTVSWYQQALGQGPQFIFQYYREEENGRGNFPPRFSGLQFPNYSSELNVNALELDDSALYLCASSLESAGVRGEQFFGPGTRLTVL.

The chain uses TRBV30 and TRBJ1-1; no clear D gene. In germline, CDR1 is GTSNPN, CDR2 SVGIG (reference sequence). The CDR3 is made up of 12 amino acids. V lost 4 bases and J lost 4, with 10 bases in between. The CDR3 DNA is TGTGCCTGGATAAGTAGAGCCACTGAAGCTTTCTTT. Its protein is CAWISRATEAFF.

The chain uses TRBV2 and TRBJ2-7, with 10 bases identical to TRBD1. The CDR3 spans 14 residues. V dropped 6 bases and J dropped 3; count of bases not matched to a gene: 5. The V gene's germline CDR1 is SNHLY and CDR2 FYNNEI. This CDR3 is CASRADRGFYEQYF. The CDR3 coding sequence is TGTGCCAGCAGGGCGGACAGGGGGTTCTACGAGCAGTACTTC.

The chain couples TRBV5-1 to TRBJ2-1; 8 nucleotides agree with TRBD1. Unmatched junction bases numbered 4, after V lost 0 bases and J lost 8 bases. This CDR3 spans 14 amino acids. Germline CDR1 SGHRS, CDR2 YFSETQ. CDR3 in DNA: TGCGCCAGCAGCTTGGAGGCAGGGGGCCATGAGCAGTTCTTC. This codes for CASSLEAGGHEQFF. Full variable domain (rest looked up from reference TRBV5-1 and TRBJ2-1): KAGVTQTPRYLIKTRGQQVTLSCSPISGHRSVSWYQQTPGQGLQFLFEYFSETQRNKGNFPGRFSGRQFSNSRSEMNVSTLELGDSALYLCASSLEAGGHEQFFGPGTRLTVL.

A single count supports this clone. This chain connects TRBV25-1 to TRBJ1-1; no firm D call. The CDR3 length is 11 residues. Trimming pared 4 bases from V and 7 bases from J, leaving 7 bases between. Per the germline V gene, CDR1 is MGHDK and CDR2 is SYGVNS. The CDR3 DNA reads TGTGCCAGCAGTGCGGTCCGTGAAGCTTTCTTT. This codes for CASSAVREAFF.

The CDR3 DNA follows: TGTGCCAGCACTAACACGCGGGGTCAGCCCCAGCATTTT. Amino acid sequence: CASTNTRGQPQHF. This chain joins TRBV6-1 and TRBJ1-5; D gene uncertain. Germline V lookup: CDR1 MNHNS, CDR2 SASEGT. The CDR3 is 13 residues long. Trimming pared 7 bases from V and 6 bases from J, leaving 13 bases between.

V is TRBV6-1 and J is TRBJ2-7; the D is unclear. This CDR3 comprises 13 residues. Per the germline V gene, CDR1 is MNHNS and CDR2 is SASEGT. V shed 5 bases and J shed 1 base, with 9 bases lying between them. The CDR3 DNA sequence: TGTGCCAGCAGTATGACGGAGTCCTACGAGCAGTACTTC. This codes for CASSMTESYEQYF.

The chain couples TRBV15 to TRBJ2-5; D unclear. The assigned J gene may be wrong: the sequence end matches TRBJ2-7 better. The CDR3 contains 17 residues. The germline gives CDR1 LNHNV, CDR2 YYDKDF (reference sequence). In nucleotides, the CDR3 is TGTGCCACCAGCAGAGATTTCGGGTCAGTTTCATCCTACGAGCAGTACTTC. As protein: CATSRDFGSVSSYEQYF.

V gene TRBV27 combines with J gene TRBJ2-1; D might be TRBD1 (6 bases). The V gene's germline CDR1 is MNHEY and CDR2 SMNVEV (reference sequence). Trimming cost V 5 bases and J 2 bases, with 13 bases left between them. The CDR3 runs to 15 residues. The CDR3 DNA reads TGTGCCAGCAGTAATGAGCAGGGGACCTACAATGAGCAGTTCTTC. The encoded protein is CASSNEQGTYNEQFF.

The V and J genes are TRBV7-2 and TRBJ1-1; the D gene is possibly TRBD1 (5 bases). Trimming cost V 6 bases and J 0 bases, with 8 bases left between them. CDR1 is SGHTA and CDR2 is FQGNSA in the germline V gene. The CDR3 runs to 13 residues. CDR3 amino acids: CASRSQVNTEAFF. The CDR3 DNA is TGTGCCAGCAGATCACAGGTGAACACTGAAGCTTTCTTT.

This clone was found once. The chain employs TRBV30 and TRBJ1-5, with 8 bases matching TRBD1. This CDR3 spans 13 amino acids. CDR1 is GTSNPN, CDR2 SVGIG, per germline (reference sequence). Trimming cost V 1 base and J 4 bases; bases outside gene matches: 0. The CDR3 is CAWSGQGNQPQHF. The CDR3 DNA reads TGTGCCTGGAGTGGACAGGGGAATCAGCCCCAGCATTTT.

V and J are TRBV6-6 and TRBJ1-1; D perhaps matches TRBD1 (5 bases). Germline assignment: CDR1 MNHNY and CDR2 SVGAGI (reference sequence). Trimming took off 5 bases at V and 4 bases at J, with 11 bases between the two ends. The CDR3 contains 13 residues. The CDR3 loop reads CASSPGFSTEAFF. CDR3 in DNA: TGTGCCAGCAGTCCAGGGTTTAGCACTGAAGCTTTCTTT.

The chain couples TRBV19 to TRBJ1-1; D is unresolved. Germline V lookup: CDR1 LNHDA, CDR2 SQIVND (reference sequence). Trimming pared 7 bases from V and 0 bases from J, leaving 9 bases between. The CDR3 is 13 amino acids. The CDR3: CASTGRMNTEAFF. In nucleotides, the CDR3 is TGTGCCAGTACGGGTAGAATGAACACTGAAGCTTTCTTT.

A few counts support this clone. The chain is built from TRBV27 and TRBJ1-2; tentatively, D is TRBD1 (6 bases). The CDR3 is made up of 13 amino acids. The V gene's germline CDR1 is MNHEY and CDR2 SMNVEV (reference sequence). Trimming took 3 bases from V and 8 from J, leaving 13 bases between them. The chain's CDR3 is CASSFGRGQGYTF. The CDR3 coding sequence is TGTGCCAGCAGTTTTGGCAGGGGTCAGGGCTACACCTTC.

This CDR3 reads CASSVTPGGITEAFF. In DNA form, the CDR3 reads TGTGCCAGCAGCGTAACCCCGGGGGGTATCACTGAAGCTTTCTTT. V usage is TRBV9 and J usage is TRBJ1-1, with D possibly TRBD1 on 5 matching bases. Trimming shortened V by 1 base and J by 4 bases, and 14 bases separated the two germline ends. The CDR3 totals 15 residues. The germline gives CDR1 SGDLS, CDR2 YYNGEE.

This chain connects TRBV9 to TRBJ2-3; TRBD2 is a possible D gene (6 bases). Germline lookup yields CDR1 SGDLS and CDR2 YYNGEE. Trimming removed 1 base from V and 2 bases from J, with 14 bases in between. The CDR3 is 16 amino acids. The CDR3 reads CASSVSVGGLTDTQYF. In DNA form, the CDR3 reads TGTGCCAGCAGCGTATCCGTGGGGGGACTCACAGATACGCAGTATTTT.

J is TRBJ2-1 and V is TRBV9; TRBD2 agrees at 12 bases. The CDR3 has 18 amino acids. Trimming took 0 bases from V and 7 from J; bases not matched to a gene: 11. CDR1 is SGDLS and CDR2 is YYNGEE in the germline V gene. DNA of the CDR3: TGTGCCAGCAGCGTAGTCGCTAGCGGGGGGGCCGGGTCAAATGAGCAGTTCTTC. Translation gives CASSVVASGGAGSNEQFF.